These 13 T cell receptor beta chains share one sample of origin, sequenced in a study of Ad26.COV2.S vaccination and SARS-CoV-2 variants. As to treatment: some 20 received Ad26.COV2.S at low or high dose, single or two shots; a few received placebo; per-sample allocation not given. Sampling happened 63 days after the first vaccine or placebo injection. Assay used: immunoSEQ multiplex PCR; TCRdb lists only in-frame clones, some missing. The sample lists around 300,000 clones, around nine tenths occurring once. Here the sequenced sample was peripheral blood, taken in a trial of Ad26.COV2.S vaccine versus placebo. These receptor sequences come from a person aged 18-65 years who received the Ad26.COV2.S COVID-19 vaccine or a placebo.

The chain couples TRBV19 to TRBJ1-4, with TRBD1 matching 8 bases. Germline V lookup: CDR1 LNHDA, CDR2 SQIVND (reference sequence). Losses at the gene ends were 6 bases for V and 2 bases for J; bases not matched to a gene: 2. This CDR3 is 14 amino acids long. CDR3: CASRQGATNEKLFF. DNA for the CDR3: TGTGCCAGTAGGCAGGGGGCGACTAATGAAAAACTGTTTTTT.

This clone was detected only a few times. The chain couples TRBV28 to TRBJ2-3, with 9 bases lining up with TRBD2. Germline CDR1 MDHEN, CDR2 SYDVKM. The CDR3 spans 15 residues. Unmatched junction bases numbered 11, after V lost 6 bases and J lost 7 bases. This CDR3 is CASSPTSGGRNTQYF. CDR3 coding DNA: TGTGCCAGCAGCCCGACTAGCGGCGGGAGAAATACGCAGTATTTT.

The gene calls are TRBV28 and TRBJ2-1; 13 bases line up with TRBD2. The CDR3 has 16 amino acids. The germline V gene has CDR1 MDHEN and CDR2 SYDVKM. J lost 5 bases, V lost 8 bases, and 9 bases had no gene match. The CDR3 region is CASDTAGTSGNNEQFF. The DNA of the CDR3 is TGTGCCAGCGATACCGCCGGGACTAGCGGGAACAATGAGCAGTTCTTC.

The V gene is TRBV3-1 (or the pseudogene TRBV3-2), the J gene TRBJ2-1; D is unclear. The CDR3 extends over 15 amino acids. Deletions cut 2 bases from V and 2 bases from J, with 10 bases between. From germline, CDR1 is LGHDT and CDR2 YNNKEL (reference sequence). In DNA form, the CDR3 reads TGTGCCAGCAGCCAATATACACGGACCTACAATGAGCAGTTCTTC. It encodes CASSQYTRTYNEQFF.

The chain carries TRBV27 and TRBJ2-7; 12 bases align to TRBD2. The CDR3 extends over 15 amino acids. The ends lost 4 bases at V and 6 bases at J; junction bases unmatched: 7. Germline CDR1 is MNHEY and CDR2 is SMNVEV (reference sequence). The CDR3 spells CASSSLAGGPSEQYF. In DNA, the CDR3 is TGTGCCAGCAGTTCCCTAGCGGGAGGGCCATCCGAGCAGTACTTC.

V is TRBV19 and J is TRBJ1-1; D is ambiguous. Germline V lookup: CDR1 LNHDA, CDR2 SQIVND (reference sequence). Trimming removed 4 bases at V and 2 bases at J, with 8 bases between. The CDR3 runs 13 residues. This chain's CDR3 is CASSTDINTEAFF. In DNA, the CDR3 is TGTGCCAGTAGTACCGACATCAACACTGAAGCTTTCTTT. The variable domain in full, completed from reference TRBV19 and TRBJ1-1, reads DGGITQSPKYLFRKEGQNVTLSCEQNLNHDAMYWYRQDPGQGLRLIYYSQIVNDFQKGDIAEGYSVSREKKESFPLTVTSAQKNPTAFYLCASSTDINTEAFFGQGTRLTVV.

V usage is TRBV5-6 and J usage is TRBJ2-1; 9 bases match TRBD2. This CDR3 has 15 amino acids. J gave up 3 bases and V 0 bases, and 1 base lay outside the gene matches. Germline V gene data show CDR1 as SGHDT and CDR2 as YYEEEE. The CDR3 reads CASSLGLADYNEQFF. The CDR3 DNA follows: TGTGCCAGCAGCTTGGGACTAGCGGACTACAATGAGCAGTTCTTC.

This chain links TRBV11-2 with TRBJ1-2; no definite D call. Trimming cost V 7 bases and J 0 bases, with 15 bases left between them. The germline gives CDR1 SGHAT, CDR2 FQNNGV. This CDR3 spans 15 amino acids. Here the CDR3 reads CASNWVGEPNYGYTF. In DNA, the CDR3 is TGTGCCAGCAACTGGGTTGGAGAACCTAACTATGGCTACACCTTC.

This chain connects TRBV4-1 to TRBJ2-7; 8 bases agree with TRBD2. Germline lookup yields CDR1 MGHRA and CDR2 YSYEKL. V lost 5 bases, J lost 7 bases, and 16 bases stayed unmatched. This CDR3 spans 16 amino acids. CDR3 region: CASSTQSSGWAGEQYF. The CDR3 DNA reads as TGCGCCAGCAGCACCCAATCTAGCGGGTGGGCCGGAGAGCAGTACTTC.

This clone was observed a handful of times. V usage is TRBV6-5 and J usage is TRBJ2-2; TRBD2 matches 12 bases. J gave up 14 bases and V 0 bases, and 10 bases lay outside the gene matches. The V gene's germline CDR1 is MNHEY and CDR2 SVGAGI. The CDR3 has 16 residues. For the CDR3, the DNA is TGTGCCAGCAGTTACTCGGCTAGCGGGGGGGCCATTACCCTGTTTTTT. Translating it yields CASSYSASGGAITLFF.

The CDR3: CASSDAAGVGDTQYF. Written as DNA, the CDR3 is TGTGCCAGCAGTGATGCAGCGGGAGTAGGAGATACGCAGTATTTT. J is TRBJ2-3 and V is TRBV25-1; 8 nucleotides line up with TRBD2. The CDR3 totals 15 residues. Unmatched junction bases numbered 7, after V lost 3 bases and J lost 5 bases. CDR1 is MGHDK, CDR2 SYGVNS, per germline.

V usage is TRBV2 and J usage is TRBJ2-3; the match to TRBD2 covers 11 bases. The germline CDR1 and CDR2 sequences are SNHLY and FYNNEI. This CDR3 region has 14 residues. V was pared by 5 bases and J by 4 bases, with 2 bases of the junction left unmatched. The CDR3 nucleotides are TGTGCCAGCAGTTCTAGCGGGGGGTCAGATACGCAGTATTTT. Its protein product is CASSSSGGSDTQYF.

This clone was detected a few times. The CDR3 reads CASTLSGQRVYGYTF. DNA of the CDR3: TGTGCCAGTACCTTGTCAGGACAGAGAGTCTATGGCTACACCTTC. The rearrangement uses TRBV19 and TRBJ1-2; D is possibly TRBD1 (6 bases). Deletions cut 7 bases from V and 4 bases from J, with 19 bases between. CDR1 is LNHDA and CDR2 is SQIVND in the germline V gene (reference sequence). This CDR3 is built from 15 residues. Full variable domain (rest looked up from reference TRBV19 and TRBJ1-2): DGGITQSPKYLFRKEGQNVTLSCEQNLNHDAMYWYRQDPGQGLRLIYYSQIVNDFQKGDIAEGYSVSREKKESFPLTVTSAQKNPTAFYLCASTLSGQRVYGYTFGSGTRLTVV.